These 24 T cell receptor beta chains originate from one sample sequenced in a study of cytomegalovirus exposure and HLA in healthy donors. Both 60 Vbeta primers and 13 Jbeta primers went into the PCR. Sequencing used immunoSEQ multiplex PCR; TCRdb keeps in-frame clones, though not all of them. The sample has 80,000 to 95,000 clones; approximately 71% are singletons. The sequenced material came from PBMCs. Receptors were obtained from a woman between 18 and 30 years old in good health and CMV-seropositive.

A few counts support this clone. The chain couples TRBV9 to TRBJ2-1; 7 bases fit TRBD2. CDR1 SGDLS and CDR2 YYNGEE come from the germline V gene. This CDR3 contains 15 residues. Trimming cost V 4 bases and J 4 bases; bases outside gene matches: 8. As DNA, the CDR3 is TGTGCCAGCAGCCCCTTTTCGGGAGGATACAATGAGCAGTTCTTC. It is translated as CASSPFSGGYNEQFF.

This clone appeared a few times. The chain's CDR3 is CASSLRGLAGGEQFF. In nucleotides, the CDR3 is TGTGCCAGCAGCTTAAGGGGACTAGCGGGAGGTGAGCAGTTCTTC. The chain is built from TRBV7-3 and TRBJ2-1; TRBD2 aligns across 15 bases. Germline V gene data show CDR1 as SGHTA and CDR2 as FQGTGA. CDR3 length equals 15 residues. J was trimmed by 9 bases and V by 1 base; bases with no gene match: 1. Together with reference TRBV7-3 and TRBJ2-1, the CDR3 gives the full variable domain: GAGVSQTPSNKVTEKGKYVELRCDPISGHTALYWYRQSLGQGPEFLIYFQGTGAADDSGLPNDRFFAVRPEGSVSTLKIQRTERGDSAVYLCASSLRGLAGGEQFFGPGTRLTVL.

This chain uses TRBV7-9 with TRBJ2-7; TRBD2 matches 8 bases. The CDR3 consists of 12 residues. Looked up from germline, CDR1 is SEHNR and CDR2 is FQNEAQ (reference sequence). V shed 5 bases and J 7 bases; nucleotides not matched to a gene: 4. The CDR3, as DNA: TGTGCCAGCAGCACCCGGGGGGGGGAGCAGTACTTC. This sequence encodes CASSTRGGEQYF.

CDR3 region: CASSFRRDTGELFF. Written as DNA, the CDR3 is TGTGCCAGCAGCTTTCGGCGGGACACCGGGGAGCTGTTTTTT. The chain carries TRBV13 and TRBJ2-2, with TRBD2 as a possible D gene (5 bases). CDR3 size: 14 residues. The germline gives CDR1 PRHDT, CDR2 FYEKMQ (reference sequence). Deletions cut 3 bases from V and 3 bases from J, with 8 bases between.

This chain links TRBV6-1 with TRBJ1-1; 7 positions agree with TRBD1. Germline V gene data show CDR1 as MNHNS and CDR2 as SASEGT. The CDR3 runs 15 residues. CDR3: CVTGANPFANTEAFF. The CDR3 DNA sequence: TGTGTCACAGGGGCTAATCCGTTCGCGAACACTGAAGCTTTCTTT.

The chain recombines TRBV6-4 with TRBJ2-1; perhaps TRBD2 as D (7 bases). V dropped 3 bases and J dropped 10 bases, with 19 bases sitting between them. The CDR3 is 15 residues long. Germline-derived CDR1 and CDR2 are MRHNA and SNTAGT. Written as DNA, the CDR3 is TGTGCCAGCAGTGATTCGGGGGGCCCGACAACGGAGCAGTTCTTC. Translating gives CASSDSGGPTTEQFF.

The chain links TRBV6-5 to TRBJ2-1, with TRBD2 as a possible D gene (6 bases). The CDR3 sequence is 13 residues long. The germline V gene has CDR1 MNHEY and CDR2 SVGAGI. Deletions cut 2 bases from V and 9 bases from J, with 11 bases between. The CDR3 nucleotides are TGTGCCAGCAGTTACCCGGGACTCAGTGAGCAGTTCTTC. It is translated as CASSYPGLSEQFF.

The genes are TRBV7-9 and TRBJ1-4; 9 bases fit TRBD1. CDR1 SEHNR and CDR2 FQNEAQ come from the germline V gene (reference sequence). The CDR3 has 17 residues. Unmatched junction bases numbered 12, after V lost 4 bases and J lost 6 bases. The CDR3 here is CASSYGTGNPHYEKLFF. DNA for the CDR3: TGTGCCAGCAGCTATGGGACAGGGAACCCCCATTATGAAAAACTGTTTTTT. Full variable domain (missing parts from reference TRBV7-9 and TRBJ1-4): DTGVSQNPRHKITKRGQNVTFRCDPISEHNRLYWYRQTLGQGPEFLTYFQNEAQLEKSRLLSDRFSAERPKGSFSTLEIQRTEQGDSAMYLCASSYGTGNPHYEKLFFGSGTQLSVL.

The chain links TRBV7-2 to TRBJ2-7; 13 nucleotides match TRBD2. CDR1 and CDR2 (germline): SGHTA, FQGNSA. The CDR3 length is 18 residues. J lost 2 bases, V lost 1 base, and 8 bases had no gene match. CDR3 residues: CASSLVLAGGALAYEQYF. CDR3 sequence (DNA): TGTGCCAGCAGCTTAGTACTAGCGGGGGGGGCTTTAGCCTACGAGCAGTACTTC.

The V gene is TRBV4-1, the J gene TRBJ1-5; D uncertain. Trimming left V 0 bases short and J 8 bases short, with 17 bases between. Per the germline V gene, CDR1 is MGHRA and CDR2 is YSYEKL. The CDR3 spans 16 residues. DNA of the CDR3: TGCGCCAGCAGCCAAGATTTGGTTACAGTCTGGGAGCCCCAGCATTTT. Amino acids: CASSQDLVTVWEPQHF.

J is TRBJ2-2 and V is TRBV4-3, with D unclear. CDR1 is LGHNA and CDR2 is YSLEER in the germline V gene. Trimming stripped 1 base from V and 3 bases from J, with 6 bases between. CDR3 size: 14 residues. The DNA of the CDR3 is TGCGCCAGCAGCCAAGCTCCCCACACCGGGGAGCTGTTTTTT. This sequence encodes CASSQAPHTGELFF.

This clone was found a few times. This chain joins TRBV9 and TRBJ2-6; D is undetermined. Germline loops: CDR1 SGDLS, CDR2 YYNGEE. The CDR3 has 16 amino acids. V was cut by 2 bases and J by 0 bases, with 9 bases left in between. The CDR3 reads CASSVLLGSGANVLTF. The CDR3 region has the DNA TGTGCCAGCAGCGTTCTTCTCGGCTCTGGGGCCAACGTCCTGACTTTC.

A single count supports this clone. The CDR3 protein is CASSTRGGGLAVNEQFF. The CDR3 DNA follows: TGTGCCAGTAGTACCCGAGGAGGAGGACTAGCGGTCAATGAGCAGTTCTTC. The rearrangement links TRBV19 to TRBJ2-1; 10 bases are shared with TRBD2. The CDR3 has 17 amino acids. CDR1 and CDR2 (germline): LNHDA, SQIVND (reference sequence). The junction had 12 bases not matched to a gene; V was cut back by 4 bases and J by 6 bases.

This clone was seen only a few times. This chain joins TRBV25-1 and TRBJ1-1, with D unclear. This CDR3 is 11 amino acids long. V lost 4 bases and J lost 4, with 4 bases in between. Germline V gene data show CDR1 as MGHDK and CDR2 as SYGVNS. The DNA for the CDR3 is TGTGCCAGCAGTGGAGGCACTGAAGCTTTCTTT. Translation gives CASSGGTEAFF.

J is TRBJ2-1 and V is TRBV12-5; possibly TRBD1 for D (6 bases). The ends were cut back, 7 bases at V and 10 bases at J, with 17 bases in the middle. CDR1 is LGHNT and CDR2 is FRNRAP in the germline V gene. The CDR3 spans 13 residues. The CDR3 DNA reads as TGTGCTAGTGCTCTAAGACAGGACGGCGAGCAGTTCTTC. Encoded protein: CASALRQDGEQFF.

The chain uses TRBV10-3 and TRBJ2-7; 14 bases agree with TRBD2. V shed 0 bases, J shed 2 bases, and the junction held 3 bases outside the gene matches. The CDR3 runs 17 residues. Germline CDR1 ENHRY, CDR2 SYGVKD. The CDR3 DNA follows: TGTGCCATCAGTGAGTCTGGGACTAGCGGGGGAACCTACGAGCAGTACTTC. It specifies CAISESGTSGGTYEQYF.

The chain recombines TRBV4-3 with TRBJ1-6; 11 positions match TRBD1. Trimming cost V 3 bases and J 9 bases; bases outside gene matches: 7. This CDR3 has 16 amino acids. CDR1 LGHNA and CDR2 YSLEER come from the germline V gene. The CDR3 DNA reads as TGCGCCAGCAGCCACCTCCAGGGACAGGGGGGTTCACCCCTCCACTTT. Translating gives CASSHLQGQGGSPLHF.

This chain links TRBV28 with TRBJ1-1, with no clear D. Looked up from germline, CDR1 is MDHEN and CDR2 is SYDVKM. Trimming removed 2 bases at V and 1 base at J, with 8 bases between. The CDR3 has 14 amino acids. CDR3 in DNA: TGTGCCAGCAGTTTAACCAGGTCGAACACTGAAGCTTTCTTT. Residues: CASSLTRSNTEAFF.

The J gene is TRBJ2-1, the V gene TRBV29-1; 14 bases agree with TRBD2. V lost 3 bases and J lost 0; bases outside the gene matches: 4. Germline values: CDR1 SQVTM, CDR2 ANQGSEA. The CDR3 sequence is 17 residues long. In nucleotides, the CDR3 is TGCAGCGTTGAGGGACTAGCGGGGGAACCCTCCTACAATGAGCAGTTCTTC. It translates to CSVEGLAGEPSYNEQFF.

The rearrangement links TRBV5-4 to TRBJ2-5; D not certain. The V gene's germline CDR1 is SGHNT and CDR2 YYREEE (reference sequence). Deletions cut 1 base from V and 3 bases from J, with 7 bases between. This CDR3 has 13 residues. CDR3 residues: CASSLPSEETQYF. CDR3 sequence (DNA): TGTGCCAGCAGCTTGCCGTCCGAAGAGACCCAGTACTTC.

The chain has TRBV5-4 and TRBJ2-7, with no clear D. From germline, CDR1 is SGHNT and CDR2 YYREEE (reference sequence). Trimming removed 4 bases at V and 0 bases at J, with 14 bases between. The CDR3 is made up of 15 amino acids. CDR3 region: CASSHSTVSSYEQYF. The CDR3 DNA follows: TGTGCCAGCAGCCATAGTACGGTTAGCTCCTACGAGCAGTACTTC. Supplemented by reference TRBV5-4 and TRBJ2-7, the full variable domain reads ETGVTQSPTHLIKTRGQQVTLRCSSQSGHNTVSWYQQALGQGPQFIFQYYREEENGRGNFPPRFSGLQFPNYSSELNVNALELDDSALYLCASSHSTVSSYEQYFGPGTRLTVT.

V is TRBV27 and J is TRBJ1-1; D possibly corresponds to TRBD1 (5 bases). Trimming shortened V by 4 bases and J by 4 bases, and 13 bases separated the two germline ends. The CDR3 spans 14 residues. Looked up from germline, CDR1 is MNHEY and CDR2 is SMNVEV (reference sequence). The DNA of the CDR3 is TGTGCCAGCAGTTGGGTCGGGGGGGGCACTGAAGCTTTCTTT. This encodes CASSWVGGGTEAFF.

This rearrangement joins TRBV11-1 to TRBJ2-5, with 7 bases fitting TRBD1. The J call could be wrong; TRBJ2-7 is a better fit for the DNA end. The CDR3 length is 13 residues. From germline, CDR1 is SGHAT and CDR2 FQDESV (reference sequence). The CDR3 DNA reads as TGTGCCAGCAGACCCACAGGGGTCCACGAGCAGTACTTC. It specifies CASRPTGVHEQYF.

The J gene is TRBJ2-5, the V gene TRBV5-1, with TRBD2 matching over 7 bases. The CDR3 covers 14 residues. The V segment lost 2 bases and the J segment 9 bases; nucleotides outside the gene matches: 10. Per germline, CDR1 SGHRS and CDR2 YFSETQ. This chain's CDR3 is CASSFLGTREAQYF. In nucleotides, the CDR3 is TGCGCCAGCAGCTTCCTGGGGACCCGGGAGGCCCAGTACTTC.